These 28 T cell receptor beta chains came from one sample sequenced in a study of blood T cell repertoires in COVID-19. Here immunoSEQ multiplex PCR was the method, and the copy in TCRdb shows in-frame clones only, minus some. The profile shows tens of thousands of clones, roughly 80% of them singletons. The sample was peripheral blood. These receptors were taken from a human donor in a cohort sampled during active COVID-19.

The genes are TRBV5-1 and TRBJ1-2; D ambiguous. V was pared by 8 bases and J by 2 bases, with 16 bases between. Germline CDR1 is SGHRS and CDR2 is YFSETQ. The CDR3 is made up of 14 amino acids. CDR3 DNA: TGCGCCAGAAGTTCGTCACAGATAAACTATGGCTACACCTTC. As protein: CARSSSQINYGYTF.

The chain uses TRBV28 and TRBJ1-1; 10 bases fit TRBD1. The trim removed 5 bases at V and 6 bases at J, leaving 9 bases unmatched. The CDR3 has 15 residues. Germline lookup yields CDR1 MDHEN and CDR2 SYDVKM. The CDR3 DNA reads TGTGCCAGCAGTCTGGACAGGGGGGGATTCGCTGAAGCTTTCTTT. Protein: CASSLDRGGFAEAFF.

This clone occurred once. In DNA form, the CDR3 reads TGTGCCAGCAGCGGTAGCGGGGGGGAACAAGAGACCCAGTACTTC. It yields the protein CASSGSGGEQETQYF. The J gene is TRBJ2-5, the V gene TRBV7-2, with TRBD2 identical over 11 bases. Germline V lookup: CDR1 SGHTA, CDR2 FQGNSA. V dropped 5 bases and J dropped 2; count of bases not matched to a gene: 4. This CDR3 region has 15 residues.

With regard to this clone: A junction end diverges from the germline sequence, so it may reflect a read error. The V gene is TRBV4-3, the J gene TRBJ2-7; possible D gene TRBD2, 6 bases. The CDR3 consists of 15 residues. CDR1 and CDR2 from the germline V gene are LGHNA and YSLEER. Here the CDR3 DNA reads TGCGCCAGCAGCCAAGACAGTGCCCGGGACTCCGCCCGGGCTTTC. Amino acid sequence: CASSQDSARDSARAF.

The CDR3 region is CASSLGGGQPQHF. For the CDR3, the DNA is TGTGCCAGCAGCTTAGGCGGGGGTCAGCCCCAGCATTTT. The chain has TRBV13 and TRBJ1-5; maybe TRBD1 (5 bases). Trimming took off 0 bases at V and 6 bases at J, with 6 bases between the two ends. Germline V gene lookup returns CDR1 PRHDT and CDR2 FYEKMQ (reference sequence). The CDR3 spans 13 residues.

CDR3: CASTPSLNQPQHF. The DNA of the CDR3 is TGTGCCAGCACCCCCTCACTCAATCAGCCCCAGCATTTT. This chain joins TRBV28 and TRBJ1-5; D is ambiguous. The CDR3 contains 13 residues. Germline V gene sequence: CDR1 MDHEN, CDR2 SYDVKM. V gave up 7 bases and J gave up 3 bases, with 10 bases separating them. The variable domain in full, completed from reference TRBV28 and TRBJ1-5, reads DVKVTQSSRYLVKRTGEKVFLECVQDMDHENMFWYRQDPGLGLRLIYFSYDVKMKEKGDIPEGYSVSREKKERFSLILESASTNQTSMYLCASTPSLNQPQHFGDGTRLSIL.

The V gene is TRBV5-4, the J gene TRBJ1-5, with D maybe TRBD1 (5 bases). Germline V gene sequence: CDR1 SGHNT, CDR2 YYREEE (reference sequence). CDR3 length equals 16 residues. Trimming took 4 bases from V and 1 from J, leaving 15 bases between them. The CDR3 here is CASSKYGGNSNQPQHF. CDR3 DNA: TGTGCCAGCAGCAAGTATGGGGGGAACAGCAATCAGCCCCAGCATTTT.

V gene TRBV6-5 combines with J gene TRBJ1-4, with 8 bases matching TRBD1. The CDR3 runs 14 residues. With 7 bases clipped from V and 7 bases from J, the junction kept 8 bases outside the gene matches. Germline lookup yields CDR1 MNHEY and CDR2 SVGAGI. CDR3 in DNA: TGTGCCAGCACTTTGGACAGGGTTGGTGAAAAACTGTTTTTT. Translated, it gives CASTLDRVGEKLFF.

There are a few counts of this clone. The chain carries TRBV6-5 and TRBJ2-5; the D gene is possibly TRBD2 (5 bases). CDR1 MNHEY and CDR2 SVGAGI come from the germline V gene. Between the trimmed V and J ends, which lost 6 bases and 2 bases, there was a span of 16 bases. The CDR3 contains 15 residues. The CDR3 DNA reads as TGTGCCAGCAGCTGGACCATCCGGGGTCAAGAGACCCAGTACTTC. Its protein is CASSWTIRGQETQYF.

The rearrangement links TRBV7-9 to TRBJ1-1; D gene uncertain. Germline lookup yields CDR1 SEHNR and CDR2 FQNEAQ (reference sequence). V lost 5 bases, J lost 0 bases, and 10 bases lay in between. The CDR3 spans 14 residues. The CDR3 loop is CASSTRLLNTEAFF. As DNA, the CDR3 is TGTGCCAGCAGCACCAGGCTCCTGAACACTGAAGCTTTCTTT.

The chain joins TRBV28 to TRBJ1-1; D is possibly TRBD1 (6 bases). In germline, CDR1 is MDHEN, CDR2 SYDVKM. The CDR3 sequence is 15 residues long. Trimming shortened V by 2 bases and J by 4 bases, and 14 bases separated the two germline ends. CDR3 in DNA: TGTGCCAGCAGTTTAGTATGGGACACCGCCACTGAAGCTTTCTTT. Translating it yields CASSLVWDTATEAFF.

The chain links TRBV7-6 to TRBJ2-7; 9 bases line up with TRBD1. CDR3 length: 15 amino acids. V shed 5 bases, J shed 3 bases, and the junction held 8 bases outside the gene matches. Germline V gene data show CDR1 as SGHVS and CDR2 as FNYEAQ. The CDR3 DNA follows: TGTGCCAGCAGCCTCCGACAGGGGGGAATCTACGAGCAGTACTTC. Amino acid sequence: CASSLRQGGIYEQYF.

The chain is built from TRBV5-1 and TRBJ1-1; D ambiguous. CDR3 length: 15 amino acids. Germline values: CDR1 SGHRS, CDR2 YFSETQ. The V and J ends lost 1 base and 0 bases respectively, with 10 bases between them. In DNA, the CDR3 is TGCGCCAGCAGCTTGCAGAACACCATGAACACTGAAGCTTTCTTT. This sequence encodes CASSLQNTMNTEAFF. Combining the CDR3 with reference TRBV5-1 and TRBJ1-1 gives the whole variable domain KAGVTQTPRYLIKTRGQQVTLSCSPISGHRSVSWYQQTPGQGLQFLFEYFSETQRNKGNFPGRFSGRQFSNSRSEMNVSTLELGDSALYLCASSLQNTMNTEAFFGQGTRLTVV.

The chain couples TRBV5-4 to TRBJ2-1; D is perhaps TRBD2 (6 bases). The CDR3 totals 15 residues. V was clipped by 0 bases and J by 5 bases, with 12 bases between them. Germline CDR1 reads SGHNT; CDR2 reads YYREEE (reference sequence). CDR3 in DNA: TGTGCCAGCAGCTTGGGCCAGGGAGGCCACAATGAGCAGTTCTTC. Residues: CASSLGQGGHNEQFF.

This clone was seen once. The V call is TRBV19, the J call TRBJ1-6, with a tentative D call TRBD1 (6 bases). Per the germline V gene, CDR1 is LNHDA and CDR2 is SQIVND (reference sequence). V was pared by 6 bases and J by 6 bases, with 15 bases between. The CDR3 is 15 residues long. As DNA, the CDR3 is TGTGCCAGTAGGGGGAACAGGGATTTTAATTCACCCCTCCACTTT. Amino acid sequence: CASRGNRDFNSPLHF.

The chain combines TRBV5-1 with TRBJ2-1; 10 positions agree with TRBD2. The trim removed 7 bases at V and 8 bases at J, leaving 12 bases unmatched. The germline gives CDR1 SGHRS, CDR2 YFSETQ. The CDR3 is 15 residues long. CDR3 protein: CASGPSSGGGYEQFF. CDR3 nucleotide sequence: TGCGCCAGCGGCCCATCTAGCGGGGGAGGTTATGAGCAGTTCTTC.

The rearrangement uses TRBV18 and TRBJ2-7; 8 bases align to TRBD1. The germline V gene encodes CDR1 KGHSH and CDR2 LQKENI. J lost 5 bases, V lost 2 bases, and 8 bases had no gene match. The CDR3 extends over 15 amino acids. The CDR3 sequence is CASSPGQGADHEQYF. In DNA form, the CDR3 reads TGTGCCAGCTCACCAGGGCAGGGGGCGGACCACGAGCAGTACTTC.

This chain joins TRBV9 and TRBJ1-1, with no clear D. Trimming left V 0 bases short and J 1 base short, with 4 bases between. Germline values: CDR1 SGDLS, CDR2 YYNGEE. The CDR3 loop spans 13 amino acids. The CDR3 DNA reads TGTGCCAGCAGCGTAGTACAGAACACTGAAGCTTTCTTT. Encoded protein: CASSVVQNTEAFF. Looking up the rest from reference TRBV9 and TRBJ1-1 gives the full variable domain: DSGVTQTPKHLITATGQRVTLRCSPRSGDLSVYWYQQSLDQGLQFLIQYYNGEERAKGNILERFSAQQFPDLHSELNLSSLELGDSALYFCASSVVQNTEAFFGQGTRLTVV.

V is TRBV30 and J is TRBJ2-1, with TRBD1 matching 9 bases. Unmatched junction bases numbered 2, after V lost 3 bases and J lost 2 bases. The CDR3 extends over 14 amino acids. CDR1 and CDR2 from the germline V gene are GTSNPN and SVGIG (reference sequence). CDR3 nucleotides: TGTGCCTGGAGGGGACAGGGTCCCTACAATGAGCAGTTCTTC. It translates to CAWRGQGPYNEQFF.

J is TRBJ1-1 and V is TRBV6-5; possibly TRBD1 for D (5 bases). The V end was cut by 2 bases, the J end by 0 bases, with 7 bases between. This CDR3 contains 14 residues. CDR1 is MNHEY and CDR2 is SVGAGI in the germline V gene. CDR3 DNA sequence: TGTGCCAGCAGTTACGACAGCCTGAACACTGAAGCTTTCTTT. It yields the protein CASSYDSLNTEAFF.

The CDR3 sequence is CASSLAVGGSKYEQYF. CDR3 DNA: TGTGCCAGCAGCTTAGCGGTTGGAGGGAGTAAGTACGAGCAGTACTTC. The chain has TRBV7-9 and TRBJ2-7, with D perhaps TRBD2 (6 bases). The CDR3 totals 16 residues. V was shortened by 0 bases and J by 4 bases, with 16 bases between the two germline ends. From germline, CDR1 is SEHNR and CDR2 FQNEAQ (reference sequence).

J is TRBJ2-3 and V is TRBV2; TRBD2 is a possible D gene (6 bases). Deletions cut 4 bases from V and 7 bases from J, with 18 bases between. From germline, CDR1 is SNHLY and CDR2 FYNNEI. CDR3 size: 15 residues. CDR3 region: CASSVMAGPAHTQYF. CDR3 sequence (DNA): TGTGCCAGCAGTGTCATGGCGGGGCCCGCTCATACGCAGTATTTT.

The V and J genes are TRBV19 and TRBJ2-7; 9 bases agree with TRBD1. This CDR3 comprises 16 residues. Germline V lookup: CDR1 LNHDA, CDR2 SQIVND (reference sequence). V lost 3 bases, J lost 5 bases, and 11 bases stayed unmatched. The CDR3 sequence is CASSIVPGTGLNEQYF. The CDR3, as DNA: TGTGCCAGTAGTATTGTACCCGGGACAGGGCTTAACGAGCAGTACTTC. Variable domain in full (rest from reference TRBV19 and TRBJ2-7): DGGITQSPKYLFRKEGQNVTLSCEQNLNHDAMYWYRQDPGQGLRLIYYSQIVNDFQKGDIAEGYSVSREKKESFPLTVTSAQKNPTAFYLCASSIVPGTGLNEQYFGPGTRLTVT.

V usage is TRBV4-1 and J usage is TRBJ1-2, with D perhaps TRBD1 (5 bases). From germline, CDR1 is MGHRA and CDR2 YSYEKL. CDR3 length equals 16 residues. Trimming stripped 2 bases from V and 4 bases from J, with 17 bases between. DNA for the CDR3: TGCGCCAGCAGCCAACCTTGGGGCCGAACCCTCTATGGCTACACCTTC. Residues: CASSQPWGRTLYGYTF.

J is TRBJ1-6 and V is TRBV5-5, with 7 bases lining up with TRBD1. Germline V gene sequence: CDR1 SGHKS, CDR2 YYEKEE (reference sequence). The CDR3 loop spans 15 amino acids. Trimming removed 3 bases from V and 11 bases from J; junction bases left unmatched: 11. Written as DNA, the CDR3 is TGTGCCAGCAGCTCCCGGACAGGTGTAAATGCACCCCTCCACTTT. It codes for CASSSRTGVNAPLHF.

This clone was observed a few times. The chain recombines TRBV7-2 with TRBJ2-1, with 9 positions matching TRBD1. The germline gives CDR1 SGHTA, CDR2 FQGNSA. Losses at the gene ends were 2 bases for V and 10 bases for J; bases not matched to a gene: 9. This CDR3 is 15 amino acids long. The CDR3 loop is CASSLNRGQGSEQFF. CDR3 coding DNA: TGTGCCAGCAGCTTAAATAGGGGACAGGGCAGCGAGCAGTTCTTC.

The chain recombines TRBV4-3 with TRBJ2-7, with D unclear. This CDR3 has 14 residues. Germline lookup yields CDR1 LGHNA and CDR2 YSLEER. Deletions cut 0 bases from V and 6 bases from J, with 12 bases between. CDR3 loop: CASSQELMALEQYF. The CDR3, as DNA: TGCGCCAGCAGCCAAGAGTTAATGGCTCTCGAGCAGTACTTC.

The CDR3: CASSVDRGIGLSYTF. The DNA of the CDR3 is TGTGCCAGCAGCGTAGACAGGGGAATAGGGTTGAGTTACACCTTC. This sequence joins TRBV9 and TRBJ1-2; TRBD1 matches 7 bases. Germline CDR1 and CDR2: SGDLS and YYNGEE. The CDR3 loop spans 15 amino acids. V lost 0 bases to trimming and J lost 11 bases; unmatched junction nucleotides: 13.